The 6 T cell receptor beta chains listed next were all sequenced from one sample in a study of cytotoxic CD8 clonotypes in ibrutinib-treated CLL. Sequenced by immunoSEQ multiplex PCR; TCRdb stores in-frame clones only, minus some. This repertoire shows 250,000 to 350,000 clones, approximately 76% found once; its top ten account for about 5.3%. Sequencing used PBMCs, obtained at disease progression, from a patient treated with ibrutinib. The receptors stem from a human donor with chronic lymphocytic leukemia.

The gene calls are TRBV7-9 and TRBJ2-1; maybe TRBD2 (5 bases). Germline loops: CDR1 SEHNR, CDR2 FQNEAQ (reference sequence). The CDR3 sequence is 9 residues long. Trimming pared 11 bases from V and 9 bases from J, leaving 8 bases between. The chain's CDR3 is CAFGVEQFF. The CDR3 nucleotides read TGTGCCTTCGGGGTTGAGCAGTTCTTC.

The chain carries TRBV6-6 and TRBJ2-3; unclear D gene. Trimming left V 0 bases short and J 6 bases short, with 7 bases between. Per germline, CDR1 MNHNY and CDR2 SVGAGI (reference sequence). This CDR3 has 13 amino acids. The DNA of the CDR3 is TGTGCCAGCAGTTACTCGAGAGCTGATACGCAGTATTTT. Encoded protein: CASSYSRADTQYF.

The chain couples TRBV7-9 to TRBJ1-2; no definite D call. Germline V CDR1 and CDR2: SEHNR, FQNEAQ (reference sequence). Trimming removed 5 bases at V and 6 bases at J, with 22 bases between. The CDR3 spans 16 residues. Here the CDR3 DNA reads TGTGCCAGCAGCCCCCCGTTCGGGGAAGGCGGGAATGGCTACACCTTC. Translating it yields CASSPPFGEGGNGYTF.

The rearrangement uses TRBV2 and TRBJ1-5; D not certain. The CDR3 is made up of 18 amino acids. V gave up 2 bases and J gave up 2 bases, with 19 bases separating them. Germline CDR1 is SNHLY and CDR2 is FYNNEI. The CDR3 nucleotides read TGTGCCAGCAGTGAAACCCCGACTGGGGAGGTCGGCAATCAGCCCCAGCATTTT. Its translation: CASSETPTGEVGNQPQHF.

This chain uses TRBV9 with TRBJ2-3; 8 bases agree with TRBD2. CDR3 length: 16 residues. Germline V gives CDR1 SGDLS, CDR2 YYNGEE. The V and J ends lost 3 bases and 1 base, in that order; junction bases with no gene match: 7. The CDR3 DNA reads TGTGCCAGCAGCGGGTATGCAGCGGGAGGCACAGATACGCAGTATTTT. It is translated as CASSGYAAGGTDTQYF.

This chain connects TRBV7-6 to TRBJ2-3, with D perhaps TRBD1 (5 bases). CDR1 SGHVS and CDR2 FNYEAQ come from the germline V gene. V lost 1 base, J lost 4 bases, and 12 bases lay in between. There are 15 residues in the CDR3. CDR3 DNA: TGTGCCAGCAGCTTAGATTGGGGCAGGTCAGATACGCAGTATTTT. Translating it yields CASSLDWGRSDTQYF.